Listed here is a single TCR beta chain. V lost 4 bases and J lost 2; bases outside the gene matches: 5. The germline V gene has CDR1 SGHNT and CDR2 YYREEE (reference sequence). The CDR3 consists of 16 residues. The sample comes from a study of shared clonotypes between healthy human individuals. Only Caucasian adults living in Nashville, Tennessee served as donors. The data were produced by immunoSEQ multiplex PCR, yet TCRdb's version contains in-frame clones alone and is incomplete. The profile shows 2 million to 2.5 million clones, approximately 96% of them singletons. The rearrangement joins TRBV5-4 to TRBJ2-3, with 12 bases aligning to TRBD1. The TCR sequence derives from a man between 18 and 29 years old in good health. The sample taken for sequencing was naive CD4+ T cells sorted from blood. Subset in this sample: CD45RA+ positively selected. CDR3 nucleotide sequence: TGTGCCAGCAGCCGGGACAGGGGGCTAGTCACAGATACGCAGTATTTT. Residues: CASSRDRGLVTDTQYF. The whole variable domain, filled in from reference TRBV5-4 and TRBJ2-3, reads ETGVTQSPTHLIKTRGQQVTLRCSSQSGHNTVSWYQQALGQGPQFIFQYYREEENGRGNFPPRFSGLQFPNYSSELNVNALELDDSALYLCASSRDRGLVTDTQYFGPGTRLTVL.